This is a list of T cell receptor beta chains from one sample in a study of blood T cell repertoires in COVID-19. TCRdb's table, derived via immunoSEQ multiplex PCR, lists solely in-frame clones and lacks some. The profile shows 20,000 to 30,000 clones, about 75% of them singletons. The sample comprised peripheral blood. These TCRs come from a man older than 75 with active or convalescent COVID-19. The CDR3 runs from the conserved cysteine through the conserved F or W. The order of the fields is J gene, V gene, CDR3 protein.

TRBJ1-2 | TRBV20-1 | CSASLSGYGYTF
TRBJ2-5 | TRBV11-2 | CASSSLYRGQETQYF
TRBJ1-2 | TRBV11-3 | CASSFGDFYYGYTF
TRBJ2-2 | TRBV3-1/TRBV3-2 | CASSLIRNTGELFF
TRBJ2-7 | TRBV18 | CASSPSRRTKGTYEQYF
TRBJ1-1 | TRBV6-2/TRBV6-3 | CASSYSNRVGTEAFF
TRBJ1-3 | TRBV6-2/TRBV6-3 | CASSPTEGRAGNTIYF
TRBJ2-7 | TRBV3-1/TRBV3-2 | CASSQRYGLGYRVRYEQYF
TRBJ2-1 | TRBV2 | CASSEEAGGSYNEQFF
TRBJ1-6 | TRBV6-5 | CASSPGTLKNSPLHF
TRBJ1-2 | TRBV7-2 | CASSSGGSNYGYTF
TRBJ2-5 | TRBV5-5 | CASSSQGRQETQYF
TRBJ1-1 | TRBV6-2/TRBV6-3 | CASSYSGRARVLDTEAFF
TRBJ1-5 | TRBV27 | CASSLTAGGLPQHF
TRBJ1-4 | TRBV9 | CASSVGNRDNEKLFF
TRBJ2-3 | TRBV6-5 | CASSLSGQGSDTQYF
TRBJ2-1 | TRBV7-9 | CASSLGGGRSYNEQFF
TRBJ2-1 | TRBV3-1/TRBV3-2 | CASSQVDKRDEQFF
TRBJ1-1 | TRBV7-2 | CASRAGPNTEAFF